Following are 8 T cell receptor beta chains from one sample sequenced in a study of technical replicates of blood from a handful of donors. The repertoire was sequenced with immunoSEQ multiplex PCR; TCRdb's copy has only in-frame clones and lacks some. The data show 90,000 to 100,000 clones, about 94% seen once. The sample consisted of T cells isolated from PBMCs. Receptors were obtained from a human donor in good health.

V usage is TRBV27 and J usage is TRBJ2-1, with TRBD2 as a possible D gene (6 bases). This CDR3 has 14 amino acids. With 4 bases removed from V and 0 bases from J, the gap between germline ends came to 7 bases. Germline V gene lookup returns CDR1 MNHEY and CDR2 SMNVEV (reference sequence). CDR3 sequence (DNA): TGTGCCAGCAGTTACGGGAGCTCCTACAATGAGCAGTTCTTC. This encodes CASSYGSSYNEQFF.

The chain employs TRBV4-1 and TRBJ1-5; D is perhaps TRBD1 (5 bases). The V gene's germline CDR1 is MGHRA and CDR2 YSYEKL. The CDR3 runs 13 residues. Trimming removed 4 bases from V and 3 bases from J, with 7 bases in between. The CDR3 sequence is CASSPGVNQPQHF. CDR3 sequence (DNA): TGCGCCAGCAGCCCGGGGGTCAATCAGCCCCAGCATTTT.

V and J are TRBV15 and TRBJ2-2, with D possibly TRBD1 on 5 matching bases. This CDR3 contains 12 residues. Germline lookup yields CDR1 LNHNV and CDR2 YYDKDF (reference sequence). Trimming left V 8 bases short and J 3 bases short, with 7 bases between. For the CDR3, the DNA is TGTGCCACCGAAGGGGACACCGGGGAGCTGTTTTTT. The encoded protein is CATEGDTGELFF.

The chain joins TRBV7-8 to TRBJ2-7, with TRBD2 matching over 9 bases. The germline V gene encodes CDR1 SGHVS and CDR2 FQNEAQ. The V and J ends lost 6 bases and 3 bases, in that order; junction bases with no gene match: 6. This CDR3 spans 14 amino acids. The chain's CDR3 is CASRDRREGYEQYF. DNA for the CDR3: TGTGCCAGCAGAGATCGGCGGGAGGGCTACGAGCAGTACTTC.

The gene calls are TRBV11-2 and TRBJ2-3; 11 bases match TRBD2. V gave up 4 bases and J gave up 3 bases; unmatched junction bases: 0. The CDR3 is 14 amino acids. CDR1 SGHAT and CDR2 FQNNGV come from the germline V gene. CDR3 residues: CASSSSGGTDTQYF. CDR3 nucleotides: TGTGCCAGCAGCTCTAGCGGGGGGACAGATACGCAGTATTTT.

The chain couples TRBV6-1 to TRBJ2-1; D possibly corresponds to TRBD2 (5 bases). Trimming stripped 6 bases from V and 5 bases from J, with 11 bases between. The germline CDR1 and CDR2 sequences are MNHNS and SASEGT. There are 13 residues in the CDR3. The CDR3 loop is CASRAELHNEQFF. DNA of the CDR3: TGTGCCAGCAGAGCGGAACTCCACAATGAGCAGTTCTTC.

The J gene is TRBJ1-3, the V gene TRBV6-1; no firm D call. CDR3 length: 12 residues. The germline CDR1 and CDR2 sequences are MNHNS and SASEGT. Trimming took off 3 bases at V and 4 bases at J, with 4 bases between the two ends. The CDR3 DNA sequence: TGTGCCAGCAGTGAGACAGGAAACACCATATATTTT. This gives the protein CASSETGNTIYF.

J is TRBJ2-1 and V is TRBV5-1; 14 bases fit TRBD2. Germline V gene data show CDR1 as SGHRS and CDR2 as YFSETQ. This CDR3 comprises 17 residues. J was trimmed by 6 bases and V by 2 bases; bases with no gene match: 7. The CDR3 DNA sequence: TGCGCCAGCAGCTTCAGACTAGCGGGAGGGGAGTTCAATGAGCAGTTCTTC. Protein: CASSFRLAGGEFNEQFF.